This record concerns one TCR beta chain sequence. The data belong to a study of blood T cell repertoires in COVID-19. The overall study: Acute and convalescent COVID-19 samples came from the United States, Italy and Spain.

The method was immunoSEQ multiplex PCR; TCRdb's version includes in-frame clones alone and lacks a portion of them. The sample lists about 260,000 clones, approximately 90% occurring once. J gave up 2 bases and V 5 bases, and 6 bases lay outside the gene matches. Germline values: CDR1 SGHAT, CDR2 FQNNGV. This CDR3 has 15 amino acids. Sequencing input: PBMCs or T cells enriched from blood (not recorded which). This chain joins TRBV11-2 and TRBJ2-5; 9 bases agree with TRBD1. The clonotype comes from a woman aged 18-30 years who had recovered from COVID-19. The CDR3 DNA is TGTGCCAGCAGCCTGGACAGGGGTTTTCAAGAGACCCAGTACTTC. Encoded protein: CASSLDRGFQETQYF.